The clone carrying this TCR beta chain is labeled medium-sized. The antigen is not known. The repertoire was sequenced with immunoSEQ multiplex PCR; TCRdb's copy has only in-frame clones and lacks some. The data show 70,000 to 80,000 clones, 81% seen once. This entry belongs to a study of OX40 agonist ivuxolimab in advanced cancers. Overall study: The patients received agonistic anti-OX40 (CD134) antibody ivuxolimab.

CDR3 length equals 15 residues. Germline V CDR1 and CDR2: SGHVS, FQNEAQ. After removal of 5 bases from V and 1 base from J, the junction contained 2 bases not matched to a gene. People who had autoimmune disease history or systemic immunosuppression were excluded. Broader study findings: There were, on average, more expanded clones in CD8+ T cells than in CD4+. Antigen specificity was not determined for the expanded peripheral T cells.

The TCR originated in an adult with an advanced solid tumor such as melanoma, head and neck, liver or kidney cancer. The source was CD4+ or CD8+ T cells sorted from blood, collected in a trial of the OX40 agonist ivuxolimab. V usage is TRBV7-8 and J usage is TRBJ2-7, with 13 nucleotides matching TRBD2. This CDR3 reads CASSGGLAGSYEQYF. The CDR3 nucleotides are TGTGCCAGCAGCGGGGGACTAGCGGGGTCCTACGAGCAGTACTTC.